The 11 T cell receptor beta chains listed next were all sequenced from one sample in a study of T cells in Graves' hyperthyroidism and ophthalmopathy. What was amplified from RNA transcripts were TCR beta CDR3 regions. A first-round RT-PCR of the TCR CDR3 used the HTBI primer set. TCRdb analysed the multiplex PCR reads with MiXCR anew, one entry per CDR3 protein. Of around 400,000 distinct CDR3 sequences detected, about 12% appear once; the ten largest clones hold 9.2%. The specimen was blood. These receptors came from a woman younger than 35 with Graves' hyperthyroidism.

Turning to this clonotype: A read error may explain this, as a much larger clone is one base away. CDR3 bases: TGTGCCAGCAGTTACGAATTCGGTCAGCCCCGGCATTTT. Its translation: CASSYEFGQPRHF. The rearrangement joins TRBV6-5 to TRBJ1-5; no clear D. CDR3 length: 13 residues. CDR1 and CDR2 (germline): MNHEY, SVGAGI.

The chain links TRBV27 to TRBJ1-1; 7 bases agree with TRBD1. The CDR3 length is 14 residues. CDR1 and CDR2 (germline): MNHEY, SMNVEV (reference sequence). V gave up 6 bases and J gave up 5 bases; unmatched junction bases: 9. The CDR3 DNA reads TGTGCCAGCAGCGACAGGGCCGGGGGAACTGAAGCTTTCTTT. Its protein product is CASSDRAGGTEAFF.

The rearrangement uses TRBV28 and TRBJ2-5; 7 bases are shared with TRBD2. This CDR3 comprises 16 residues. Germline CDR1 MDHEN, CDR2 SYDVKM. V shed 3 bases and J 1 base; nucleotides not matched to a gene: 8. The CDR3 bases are TGTGCCAGCAGTTTGTTTAGCGGGCGCCCCCAAGAGACCCAGTACTTC. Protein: CASSLFSGRPQETQYF.

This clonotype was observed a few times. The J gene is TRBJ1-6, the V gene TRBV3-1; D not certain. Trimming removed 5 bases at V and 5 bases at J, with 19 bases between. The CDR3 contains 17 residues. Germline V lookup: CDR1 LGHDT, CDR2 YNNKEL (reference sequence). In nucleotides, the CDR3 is TGTGCCAGCAGCAGGTCCCCCCACAGAGCCAATAATTCACCCCTCCACTTT. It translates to CASSRSPHRANNSPLHF.

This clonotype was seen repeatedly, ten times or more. CDR3 nucleotide sequence: TGTGCCAGCAGTTGGGGAGGGGCCAATGAGCAGTTCTTC. The encoded protein is CASSWGGANEQFF. The chain couples TRBV5-4 to TRBJ2-1, with TRBD2 matching over 7 bases. Germline CDR1 SGHNT, CDR2 YYREEE (reference sequence). V shed 5 bases, J shed 6 bases, and the junction held 5 bases outside the gene matches. The CDR3 extends over 13 amino acids.

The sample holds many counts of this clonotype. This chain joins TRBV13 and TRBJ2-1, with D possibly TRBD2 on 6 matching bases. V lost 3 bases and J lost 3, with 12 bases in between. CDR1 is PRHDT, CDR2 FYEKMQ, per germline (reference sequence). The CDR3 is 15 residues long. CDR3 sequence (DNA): TGTGCCAGCAGCTTTGGCGCGGGAAGCTACAATGAGCAGTTCTTC. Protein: CASSFGAGSYNEQFF.

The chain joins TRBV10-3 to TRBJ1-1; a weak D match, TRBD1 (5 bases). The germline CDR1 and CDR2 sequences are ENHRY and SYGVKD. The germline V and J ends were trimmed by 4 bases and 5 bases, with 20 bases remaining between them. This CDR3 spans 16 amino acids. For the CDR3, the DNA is TGTGCCATCAGTGGGGGCAGGGCGGGTATTCATACTGAAGCTTTCTTT. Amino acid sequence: CAISGGRAGIHTEAFF.

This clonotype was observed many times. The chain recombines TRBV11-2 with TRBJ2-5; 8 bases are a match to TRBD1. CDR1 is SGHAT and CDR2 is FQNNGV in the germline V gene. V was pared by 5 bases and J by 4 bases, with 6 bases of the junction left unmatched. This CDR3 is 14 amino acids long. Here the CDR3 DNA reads TGTGCCAGCAGCGGTCAGGGGGCTTCAGAGACCCAGTACTTC. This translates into CASSGQGASETQYF. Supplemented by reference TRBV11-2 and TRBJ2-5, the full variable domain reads EAGVAQSPRYKIIEKRQSVAFWCNPISGHATLYWYQQILGQGPKLLIQFQNNGVVDDSQLPKDRFSAERLKGVDSTLKIQPAKLEDSAVYLCASSGQGASETQYFGPGTRLLVL.

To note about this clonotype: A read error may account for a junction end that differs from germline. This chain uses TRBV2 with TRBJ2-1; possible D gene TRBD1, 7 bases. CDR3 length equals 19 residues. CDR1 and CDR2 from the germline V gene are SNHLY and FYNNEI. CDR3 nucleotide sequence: TGCGCCAGCAGCCAAGATTGGGGGGCAGGGGGGAGCTCCTACAATGAGCAGTTCTTC. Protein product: CASSQDWGAGGSSYNEQFF. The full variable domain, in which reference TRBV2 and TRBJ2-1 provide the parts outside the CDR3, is EPEVTQTPSHQVTQMGQEVILRCVPISNHLYFYWYRQILGQKVEFLVSFYNNEISEKSEIFDDQFSVERPDGSNFTLKIRSTKLEDSAMYFCASSQDWGAGGSSYNEQFFGPGTRLTVL.

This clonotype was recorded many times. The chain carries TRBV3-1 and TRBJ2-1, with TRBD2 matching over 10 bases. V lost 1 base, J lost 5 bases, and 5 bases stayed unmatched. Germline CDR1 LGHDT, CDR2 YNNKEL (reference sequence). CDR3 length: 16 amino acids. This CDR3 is CASSQAQRGGNNEQFF. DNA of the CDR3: TGTGCCAGCAGCCAAGCACAGCGGGGGGGCAACAATGAGCAGTTCTTC.

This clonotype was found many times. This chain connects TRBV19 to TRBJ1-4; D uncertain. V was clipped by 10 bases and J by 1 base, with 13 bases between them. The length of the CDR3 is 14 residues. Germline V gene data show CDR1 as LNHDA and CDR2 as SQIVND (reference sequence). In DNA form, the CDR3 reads TGTGCCACCCGACCGGGTGTAACTAATGAAAAACTGTTTTTT. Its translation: CATRPGVTNEKLFF.